This T cell receptor (beta chain) was captured by sequencing in a study of OX40 agonist ivuxolimab in advanced cancers. V was shortened by 4 bases and J by 1 base, with 20 bases between the two germline ends. This CDR3 spans 18 amino acids. The germline gives CDR1 MDHEN, CDR2 SYDVKM. Here immunoSEQ multiplex PCR was the method, and the copy in TCRdb shows in-frame clones only, minus some. The data contain fewer than 40,000 clones, under 90% of them singletons. This TCR derives from an adult with an advanced solid tumor such as melanoma, head and neck, liver or kidney cancer. The chain is built from TRBV28 and TRBJ1-5; D unclear. The sequencing here drew on CD4+ or CD8+ T cells sorted from blood, taken in a trial of the OX40 agonist ivuxolimab. CDR3: CASSSYRIGRRSNQPQHF. In DNA, the CDR3 is TGTGCCAGCAGTTCCTACCGGATAGGTCGGCGGAGCAATCAGCCCCAGCATTTT.